The clone carrying this T cell receptor (beta chain) was counted ten times or more. What it recognizes is unknown. The CDR3 covers 15 residues. The V gene's germline CDR1 is SGHRS and CDR2 YFSETQ. Trimming removed 1 base from V and 1 base from J, with 9 bases in between. The data stem from a study of CD8 T cells in ankylosing spondylitis. Findings of the study overall: Peripheral blood samples showed relatively rare disease-linked clones, and these clones were CD8+.

A single record per CDR3 protein comes from TCRdb applying MiXCR to the 5' RACE reads. The repertoire holds around 140,000 distinct CDR3 sequences, with about an eighth as singletons. This TCR came from a female donor with ankylosing spondylitis or in good health (not recorded which). The chain links TRBV5-1 to TRBJ1-5; D possibly corresponds to TRBD1 (6 bases). Sequencing used blood, either unsorted or a sorted T cell fraction (not recorded which). The CDR3 sequence is CASSLRGDSNQPQHF. The CDR3 coding sequence is TGCGCCAGCAGCTTGAGGGGGGACAGCAATCAGCCCCAGCATTTT.